These T cell receptor beta chains were read from a single sample in a study of lymphopenia after photon versus proton radiotherapy. Sequenced by immunoSEQ multiplex PCR; TCRdb stores in-frame clones only, minus some. The data contain more than 45,000 clones, 84% of them singletons. This specimen consisted of peripheral blood, obtained from a patient treated with proton-based radiotherapy. The receptors stem from a man in his sixties with pancreatic cancer. The CDR3 runs from the conserved cysteine through the conserved F or W. A D gene is named only where the DNA matches it firmly. Clone size is given for some rows only: seen once, a few or many times, or a class if the clone is expanded.

.	TRBD1	TRBV7-8	12	TRBJ1-2	CASSQGGAGYTF	TGTGCCAGCAGCCAGGGGGGGGCTGGCTACACCTTC
.	TRBD2	TRBV4-2	15	TRBJ2-3	CASSQTSGSTDTQYF	TGTGCCAGCAGCCAAACTAGCGGCAGCACAGATACGCAGTATTTT
once	.	TRBV28	12	TRBJ2-3	CATAPGTDTQYF	TGTGCCACCGCCCCGGGCACAGATACGCAGTATTTT
.	.	TRBV11-2	13	TRBJ2-4	CASSLEGMAIQYF	TGTGCCAGCAGCTTAGAGGGCATGGCCATTCAGTACTTC
.	.	TRBV5-6	14	TRBJ1-5	CASSMDSSNQPQHF	TGTGCCAGCAGCATGGACAGTAGCAATCAGCCCCAGCATTTT
few	TRBD1	TRBV4-1	15	TRBJ2-7	CASSQDPGRGREQYF	TGCGCCAGCAGCCAAGATCCGGGCAGGGGGCGCGAGCAGTACTTC
.	.	TRBV6-1	15	TRBJ1-5	CASSVEKGSNQPQHF	TGTGCCAGCAGTGTTGAGAAGGGAAGCAATCAGCCCCAGCATTTT
.	.	TRBV30	15	TRBJ1-1	CAWSSKRPGPIMAFF	TGTGCCTGGAGTTCAAAACGACCGGGGCCAATTATGGCTTTCTTT
.	TRBD1	TRBV7-9	13	TRBJ1-1	CASGDRRNTEAFF	TGTGCCAGCGGGGACAGGAGGAACACTGAAGCTTTCTTT
once	.	TRBV5-1	14	TRBJ1-4	CASSLWQDNEKLFF	TGCGCCAGCAGCTTGTGGCAGGATAATGAAAAACTGTTTTTT
.	.	TRBV13	17	TRBJ1-4	CASSLKLRSKKGEKLFF	TGTGCCAGCAGCTTAAAGTTACGGTCAAAAAAAGGTGAAAAACTGTTTTTT
.	TRBD2	TRBV5-4	16	TRBJ2-5	CASSPGAGGPKETQYF	TGTGCCAGCAGCCCAGGGGCGGGAGGGCCTAAGGAGACCCAGTACTTC
.	TRBD2	TRBV15	17	TRBJ2-2	CATSTPRWGGNTGELFF	TGTGCCACCAGCACCCCCCGCTGGGGGGGTAACACCGGGGAGCTGTTTTTT
.	.	TRBV4-3	16	TRBJ2-7	CASSQEWAGITYEQYF	TGCGCCAGCAGCCAAGAGTGGGCAGGCATTACCTACGAGCAGTACTTC
.	TRBD1	TRBV5-1	17	TRBJ2-3	CASSLSVPGGITDTQYF	TGCGCCAGCAGCTTGTCCGTCCCAGGGGGAATCACAGATACGCAGTATTTT
.	.	TRBV4-3	16	TRBJ1-1	CASSQDTGLRNTEAFF	TGCGCCAGCAGCCAAGATACAGGACTCCGGAACACTGAAGCTTTCTTT
.	TRBD2	TRBV29-1	14	TRBJ2-1	CSVLEREIYNEQFF	TGCAGCGTCTTAGAGCGGGAGATCTACAATGAGCAGTTCTTC
once	.	TRBV28	13	TRBJ1-4	CASSLAHNEKLFF	TGTGCCAGCAGTTTGGCTCACAATGAAAAACTGTTTTTT
.	.	TRBV7-2	12	TRBJ1-1	CASSGIGRQAFF	TGTGCCAGCAGCGGGATTGGCAGGCAAGCTTTCTTT
.	.	TRBV15	16	TRBJ2-3	CATSAGHGGSTDTQYF	TGTGCCACCAGCGCGGGACACGGGGGGAGCACAGATACGCAGTATTTT
.	TRBD2	TRBV27	16	TRBJ2-5	CASSGLAGGIQETQYF	TGTGCCAGCAGTGGACTAGCGGGAGGTATTCAAGAGACCCAGTACTTC
.	.	TRBV29-1	15	TRBJ2-1	CSVEVPRALYNEQFF	TGCAGCGTTGAAGTTCCCCGGGCCCTTTACAATGAGCAGTTCTTC
.	TRBD2	TRBV28	19	TRBJ2-1	CASSYPGTSGWSSYNEQFF	TGTGCCAGCAGTTACCCGGGGACTAGCGGGTGGAGCTCCTACAATGAGCAGTTCTTC
.	TRBD1	TRBV4-2	18	TRBJ2-1	CASSQDLSAQGEFNEQFF	TGTGCCAGCAGCCAAGATCTTTCGGCACAGGGGGAGTTCAATGAGCAGTTCTTC
.	.	TRBV6-1	14	TRBJ2-4	CASRDGNYKNIQYF	TGTGCCAGCAGAGACGGGAACTACAAAAACATTCAGTACTTC
.	.	TRBV9	14	TRBJ2-1	CASSVELEVREQFF	TGTGCCAGCAGCGTAGAATTGGAAGTTAGAGAGCAGTTCTTC
.	TRBD2	TRBV19	14	TRBJ2-1	CASSYSGTYNEQFF	TGTGCCAGTAGTTATAGCGGGACCTACAATGAGCAGTTCTTC
.	.	TRBV5-8	18	TRBJ1-2	CASSRRWGAVGGPDGYTF	TGTGCCAGCAGCCGAAGGTGGGGGGCAGTAGGGGGTCCGGATGGCTACACCTTC
.	TRBD2	TRBV27	13	TRBJ2-3	CASGLAGTDTQYF	TGTGCCAGCGGACTAGCGGGGACAGATACGCAGTATTTT
.	.	TRBV6-1	12	TRBJ2-7	CASRLEVGEQYF	TGTGCCAGCAGACTAGAGGTTGGCGAGCAGTACTTC
.	.	TRBV19	15	TRBJ1-1	CASSLSRTVNTEAFF	TGTGCCAGTAGTCTCTCTCGGACGGTGAACACTGAAGCTTTCTTT
.	.	TRBV5-6	15	TRBJ2-5	CASSRVTQGQETQYF	TGTGCCAGCAGCCGGGTTACACAGGGTCAAGAGACCCAGTACTTC
.	TRBD1	TRBV27	15	TRBJ1-6	CASSSSGTGVSPLHF	TGTGCCAGCAGTTCCTCCGGGACAGGGGTTTCACCCCTCCACTTT
.	.	TRBV15	14	TRBJ1-5	CATSRDSGEQPQHF	TGTGCCACCAGCAGAGATTCGGGGGAACAGCCCCAGCATTTT
few	.	TRBV21-1	17	TRBJ2-1	CASSKGVGRGRVNEQFF	TGTGCCAGCAGCAAAGGGGTGGGCAGGGGGAGAGTCAATGAGCAGTTCTTC
.	TRBD2	TRBV5-1	15	TRBJ2-1	CASSLWQREDNEQFF	TGCGCCAGCAGCTTGTGGCAGCGGGAGGACAATGAGCAGTTCTTC